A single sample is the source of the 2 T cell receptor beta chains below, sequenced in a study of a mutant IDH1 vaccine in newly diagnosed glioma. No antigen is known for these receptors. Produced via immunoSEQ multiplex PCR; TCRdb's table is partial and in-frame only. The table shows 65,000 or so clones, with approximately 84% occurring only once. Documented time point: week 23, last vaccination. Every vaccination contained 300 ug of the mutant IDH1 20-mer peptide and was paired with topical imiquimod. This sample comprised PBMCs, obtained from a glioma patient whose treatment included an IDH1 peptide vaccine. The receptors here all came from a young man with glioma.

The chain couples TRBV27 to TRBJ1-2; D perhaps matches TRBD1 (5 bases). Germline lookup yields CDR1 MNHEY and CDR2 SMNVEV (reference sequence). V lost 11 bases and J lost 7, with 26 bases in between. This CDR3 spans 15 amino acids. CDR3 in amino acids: CAVRGVMDGAIGYTF. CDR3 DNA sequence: TGTGCCGTCCGGGGCGTGATGGACGGAGCTATTGGCTACACCTTC.

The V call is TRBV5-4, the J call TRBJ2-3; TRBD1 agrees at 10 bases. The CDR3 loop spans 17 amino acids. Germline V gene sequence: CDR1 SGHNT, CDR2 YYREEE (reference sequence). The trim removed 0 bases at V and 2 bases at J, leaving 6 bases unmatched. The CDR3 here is CASSLGPGQGITDTQYF. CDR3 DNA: TGTGCCAGCAGCTTGGGCCCGGGACAGGGGATCACAGATACGCAGTATTTT.